This T cell receptor (beta chain) was sequenced in a study of cytomegalovirus exposure and HLA in healthy donors (dated by TCRdb to the late 2010s). General notes on the study: An earlier analysis of some 600 of the donors reported under 300 Gb of sequence data and some 110 million unique TCR beta sequences obtained from around 170 million T cells. Alongside the repertoire data, information on donor age, sex, ethnicity and CMV serostatus was compiled. Typing coverage differed by locus: A, B, C, DRB1 and DQB1 were typed in roughly 620-640 donors, DQA1 in 500 to 550, DPA1 in nearly 610, and DPB1 in 472. Genome-wide SNP genotypes for about 60% of the roughly 700 donors were used in a later genetic analysis, which treated that subset as a discovery cohort. Roughly five DR-DQ haplotypes were handled as single units for association and clustering, since linkage in the cohort was strong. Around 320 gigabases of sequencing data and approximately 85 million unique TCR sequences were included in an early release covering about 700 HLA-typed donors. HLA typing included class I and class II loci at four-digit resolution. In addition to the first cohort of 666 subjects, a separate validation cohort of 120 different subjects was used. The study aimed to test whether signatures of past pathogen exposure could be identified by cataloging public T cell receptors. Every repertoire in the discovery cohort had been generated on one and the same sequencing platform. To study patterns of TCR occurrence, a later analysis re-analyzed previously published TCR beta repertoires from just over 650 donors and added high-resolution HLA genotyping. An earlier analysis of some 500 of the donors applied high-throughput TCR beta sequencing to assess whether each TCR beta V gene segment acted as functional or pseudogenic. Among the approximately 430 genotyped donors, approximately 76% belonged to the genetic ancestry cluster associated with self-reported Caucasian donors. The study combined high-throughput TCR immunosequencing, statistical association of individual TCRs with disease status, and machine learning to predict cytomegalovirus infection status. The T cell repertoires of several hundred subjects were profiled by immunosequencing and related to cytomegalovirus serostatus. Rather than using new phenotypic data, the later analysis identified candidate immune exposures from TCR beta sequences and from how often those sequences occurred across donors. Across 398 genotyped donors of the cohort, an average of about 220,000 unique TCR beta nucleotide sequences per donor were sequenced, and approximately 19% of those sequences were non-productive. What the research found in general, with its limitations: Cytomegalovirus status was reported to be diagnosed by the classifier with high specificity and sensitivity in both the original and validation cohorts. Linkage disequilibrium might explain the correlated functional status among segregating V segments, but an unknown experimental factor could not be ruled out. Because HLA typing was unavailable for some donors at each locus, only the typed subset was used in association tests. In a later analysis, most CMV-associated TCR beta chains were found to appear HLA-restricted, with HLA associations seemingly driven largely by CMV exposure. It was suggested by the authors that the approach could potentially be generalized to other disease states and immunological phenotypes. In the study, approximately 150 TCR beta chains were listed as associated with cytomegalovirus. A later genetic analysis associated a missense DCLRE1C variant with V-gene and J-gene trimming of TCR beta chains, and an independent cohort replicated the association. A later analysis reported that several top co-occurrence clusters appeared linked to parvovirus B19, influenza, CMV and Epstein-Barr virus. Some IMGT-functional V segments, including TRBV6-2 and TRBV6-3, could not be told apart with the 87-base-pair reads, so those segments were excluded. In a later analysis, the rate of TCR association differed among HLA loci, with DRB1 alleles having the most associated TCRs and HLA-C alleles having the fewest. For the cohort, immune exposure information was limited to CMV serostatus. A cluster of highly shared sequence variants was judged likely to represent a technical artifact of the sequencing pipeline. Specific HLA alleles were associated with 15,000 to 20,000 TCR beta sequences at a false discovery rate of 0.05 in a later analysis. A few of the identified cytomegalovirus-associated TCR beta chains were confirmed in vitro to be specific for cytomegalovirus antigens. When HLA alleles, especially DR and DQ, strongly co-occurred, attributing TCR associations to individual alleles was difficult. Because counts were too low, 15 or so rarely observed V segments, including chromosome 9 orphons, were excluded from the earlier analysis of fewer than 650 of the donors. Only TCR beta chains were sequenced in this cohort, and the absence of alpha or paired-chain data limited detectable features. In an earlier analysis of over 550 of the donors, most TCR beta V segments were observed in productive rearrangements about 87% or about 30% of the time, broadly matching IMGT annotations. Sequencing depth was assumed to be roughly uniform across donors in the presence/absence analyses, though that assumption may not hold. In a later genetic analysis, fewer N-insertions in productive TCRs were reported among donors in an Asian-associated ancestry cluster than the roughly 640-donor mean. Compared with equally common non-associated chains, HLA-associated TCR beta chains in a later analysis were more clonally expanded and had lower generation probabilities. Most TCR sequences were seen in very few donors, while some public TCRs were found in many individuals. A further reported finding was that TCR beta sequences accurately predicted the HLA-A and HLA-B alleles for most subjects in the first cohort.

Preparation of the library involved the immunoSEQ multiplex PCR assay. A mixture of 60 forward primers for TCR Vbeta segments and 13 reverse primers for TCR Jbeta segments was used in the multiplex PCR. The CDR3 region of rearranged TCR beta genes was amplified from genomic DNA with a multiplex PCR assay. The amplified TCR beta libraries were sequenced on the Illumina HiSeq System as 87-base-pair reads. As for how the authors treated the data: A later analysis tallied roughly 78 million unique TCR beta chains across the 640 or so repertoires, and some 12 million of those chains were shared by two or more donors. Raw reads were error-corrected and collapsed into unique sequences with a nearest-neighbor algorithm that merged closely related sequences to remove PCR and sequencing errors. To assign V, D and J gene segments, CDR3 sequences were aligned to IMGT reference sequences. For a sequence to be retained, a match of at least six nucleotides to both a V gene segment and a J gene segment was required. Rearrangements were called productive when the CDR3 lacked stop codons and stayed in frame with V and J; all others were non-productive. Following IMGT convention, CDR3 was defined as the stretch from the second conserved V-encoded cysteine to the conserved J-encoded phenylalanine. In an earlier analysis of more than 550 of the donors, sequences lacking an unambiguous match to a single V gene segment were excluded. In an earlier analysis of 587 of the donors, a V segment was called functional when productive rearrangements were above 56.7%, and segregating when the standard deviation between donors exceeded 5%. A statistical classification framework was built to diagnose cytomegalovirus status from the catalog of TCR beta chain sequences. V and J gene assignment, in a later analysis, came from comparing TCR nucleotide sequences with IMGT/GENE-DB human TR gene sequences. The TCRdist pipeline was used in a later analysis to assign CDR3 sequences and most-parsimonious VDJ recombination scenarios. In a later analysis, each TCR beta chain was defined by its CDR3 amino acid sequence together with its V-gene family, and reads lacking a unique V-gene family were excluded. To address suspected cross-contamination and a sequencing artifact, a later analysis removed 592 highly shared, low-generation-probability nucleotide sequences. For each public chain, a later analysis derived a clonal expansion index from normalized ranks of inferred template counts within each repertoire. In a later analysis, generation probabilities were computed using a VDJ recombination model fitted to out-of-frame rearrangements, and the results were checked against IGoR. Hypergeometric tests were used in a later analysis to score TCR-TCR, TCR-HLA and TCR-CMV co-occurrence, with a repertoire-size bias correction applied to the TCR pairs. To estimate false discovery rates, a later analysis permuted the HLA or CMV assignments 20 times. A later analysis grouped co-occurring TCRs with DBSCAN, adding TCRdist sequence similarity when clustering within HLA-allele-positive subsets. Co-occurrence clustering excluded repertoires with fewer than 30,000 or more than 120,000 public chains, plus five with anomalous nucleotide sharing. The table was pulled from immuneACCESS by TCRdb, which kept in-frame rearrangements only. Such tables lose some clones; where checked, under half of the loss comes from unresolved V genes, and the rest has no known cause. For V, J and clone size, that table is used; D and trimming come from the DNA. This sample comprises about 160,000 clones, approximately 90% of them detected only once. Together, the top ten hold approximately 0.85% of the sample.

The cohort was made up of approximately 670 healthy bone marrow donors. Cohort members were all nominally healthy when sampled, although unrecorded immune exposures were likely present. The donor tested CMV seronegative and was one of the 352 seronegative cohort members. Each donor provided a peripheral blood sample, and peripheral blood mononuclear cells were used for TCR beta sequencing. The Qiagen DNeasy Blood Extraction Kit was used to extract genomic DNA from the blood cell samples. About this clone itself: Its cognate antigen has yet to be identified. Base quality data are lacking; no much larger clone is found one base away.

V loses 0 bases, J loses 4 bases, and the germline ends lie 5 bases apart. The CDR3 contains 13 residues, cysteine and phenylalanine counted. Of all the DNA, just the CDR3 is kept, 39 bases in frame from base 1. Taken from the germline V gene (reference sequence), the CDR1 and CDR2 loops are SGHNT and YYREEE. This TCR came from a woman in her 30s in good health and CMV-seronegative. The receptor chain draws on TRBV5-4 and TRBJ2-1; the D segment cannot be called with confidence. The source material was PBMCs. The CDR3 in this case is CASSLGEYNEQFF. In nucleotide form, the sequence is TGTGCCAGCAGCTTGGGCGAGTACAATGAGCAGTTCTTC. The CDR3 plus the reference TRBV5-4 and TRBJ2-1 genes for the other parts give the full variable domain: ETGVTQSPTHLIKTRGQQVTLRCSSQSGHNTVSWYQQALGQGPQFIFQYYREEENGRGNFPPRFSGLQFPNYSSELNVNALELDDSALYLCASSLGEYNEQFFGPGTRLTVL.